These 6 T cell receptor beta chains were all obtained from the same sample, sequenced in a study of blood T cell repertoires in COVID-19. Profiling relied on immunoSEQ multiplex PCR, and the TCRdb table lists in-frame clones only, not all of them. This repertoire shows roughly 80,000 clones, about 79% found once; its top ten account for around 15%. The sequenced sample consisted of peripheral blood. These receptors all come from a human donor in a cohort sampled during active COVID-19.

The rearrangement links TRBV15 to TRBJ2-5, with D possibly matching TRBD1 (6 bases). Germline V gene sequence: CDR1 LNHNV, CDR2 YYDKDF (reference sequence). V lost 5 bases, J lost 5 bases, and 12 bases lay in between. CDR3 length: 13 amino acids. As DNA, the CDR3 is TGTGCCACCAGCGATGAGGGGGAGGAGACCCAGTACTTC. It specifies CATSDEGEETQYF.

The chain joins TRBV2 to TRBJ1-1, with TRBD1 identical over 7 bases. Losses at the gene ends were 4 bases for V and 7 bases for J; bases not matched to a gene: 12. Germline V CDR1 and CDR2: SNHLY, FYNNEI. The CDR3 is 15 amino acids. For the CDR3, the DNA is TGTGCCAGCAGTGGGGGGATTTTCACAGGGGTTGAAGCTTTCTTT. This encodes CASSGGIFTGVEAFF.

The rearrangement uses TRBV11-3 and TRBJ2-3; 7 nucleotides line up with TRBD1. The germline CDR1 and CDR2 sequences are SGHNT and YENEEA. J gave up 1 base and V 1 base, and 2 bases lay outside the gene matches. The CDR3 runs 15 residues. The CDR3 sequence is CASSLGDRGTDTQYF. The CDR3 bases are TGTGCCAGCAGCTTAGGAGACAGGGGCACAGATACGCAGTATTTT.

In this sample, this clone turned up once. This rearrangement joins TRBV6-6 to TRBJ1-2; 7 bases agree with TRBD1. CDR1 and CDR2 from the germline V gene are MNHNY and SVGAGI (reference sequence). With V trimmed by 7 bases and J by 2 bases, 7 bases remained unmatched. This CDR3 is built from 14 residues. The CDR3 spells CASNLDRNNYGYTF. The CDR3 DNA sequence: TGTGCCAGCAACCTGGACAGGAACAACTATGGCTACACCTTC.

This clone was recorded once. J is TRBJ2-7 and V is TRBV28; unclear D gene. Trimming took 0 bases from V and 5 from J, leaving 11 bases between them. The CDR3 runs 14 residues. Per germline, CDR1 MDHEN and CDR2 SYDVKM. The CDR3 here is CASSLWVGVDEQYF. The CDR3 nucleotides read TGTGCCAGCAGTTTATGGGTAGGAGTTGACGAGCAGTACTTC.

This chain uses TRBV5-1 with TRBJ2-7, with D tentatively TRBD1 (6 bases). This CDR3 region has 15 residues. The germline V gene has CDR1 SGHRS and CDR2 YFSETQ. The V gene lost 4 bases and the J gene lost 1 base, with 15 bases spanning the gap. DNA for the CDR3: TGCGCCAGCAGCCCATCAGGGGCTAAATCCTACGAGCAGTACTTC. It encodes CASSPSGAKSYEQYF.